These 23 T cell receptor beta chains originate from one sample sequenced in a study of identical twins. TCRdb reprocessed the 5' RACE reads via MiXCR and lists one record per CDR3 protein. The table records roughly 750,000 distinct CDR3 sequences, about 20% of them present only once. This sample also appeared in a second study, on T cells expressing NK-cell markers.

Specimen: PBMCs. All receptors derive from a woman between 18 and 29 years old in good health.

This chain connects TRBV5-1 to TRBJ2-1; D is unclear. V was shortened by 5 bases and J by 1 base, with 10 bases between the two germline ends. The CDR3 has 14 amino acids. Germline loops: CDR1 SGHRS, CDR2 YFSETQ. Written as DNA, the CDR3 is TGCGCCAGCAGGCCTGCGAGATCCTACAATGAGCAGTTCTTC. Translated: CASRPARSYNEQFF.

The CDR3 region has the DNA TGTGCCAGCAGCTTGAGCGGGAGGCTGTTCGATGAGCAGTTCTTC. This encodes CASSLSGRLFDEQFF. This sequence joins TRBV7-9 and TRBJ2-1, with 9 nucleotides matching TRBD2. This CDR3 region has 15 residues. With V trimmed by 3 bases and J by 8 bases, 8 bases remained unmatched. CDR1 is SEHNR and CDR2 is FQNEAQ in the germline V gene (reference sequence).

The chain is built from TRBV4-2 and TRBJ1-1; 8 bases agree with TRBD1. Trimming at V came to 0 bases and at J to 7 bases, leaving 1 base not matched to a gene. The CDR3 covers 13 residues. Germline CDR1 LGHNA, CDR2 YNFKEQ. CDR3 sequence: CASSQETGGEAFF. CDR3 sequence (DNA): TGTGCCAGCAGCCAAGAAACAGGGGGTGAAGCTTTCTTT.

The chain is built from TRBV12-3 or TRBV12-4 and TRBJ2-1; 10 bases match TRBD2. Losses at the gene ends were 2 bases for V and 9 bases for J; bases not matched to a gene: 7. The CDR3 length is 15 residues. The CDR3 nucleotides read TGTGCCAGCAGTTTAAGGCTAGCGGGAGAAGGTGAGCAGTTCTTC. Amino acid sequence: CASSLRLAGEGEQFF.

V and J are TRBV12-2 and TRBJ1-1; TRBD1, the table's D call, lacks a check against the DNA. TRBV12-2 corresponds to a pseudogene. The CDR3 has 16 residues. The CDR3 DNA reads TGTGCAAGTCGCTTAGCGAACGGACAGAGGGTTGGCGAAGCTTTCTTT. It codes for CASRLANGQRVGEAFF.

The chain recombines TRBV29-1 with TRBJ1-2; D perhaps matches TRBD1 (5 bases). Germline-derived CDR1 and CDR2 are SQVTM and ANQGSEA. The CDR3 consists of 12 residues. Trimming pared 2 bases from V and 5 bases from J, leaving 9 bases between. This chain's CDR3 is CSVESGSYGYTF. CDR3 bases: TGCAGCGTTGAATCAGGGTCTTATGGCTACACCTTC.

The J gene is TRBJ1-1, the V gene TRBV12-3 or TRBV12-4, with D hard to call. V was shortened by 6 bases and J by 5 bases, with 10 bases between the two germline ends. This CDR3 region has 12 residues. This CDR3 reads CASSPAGTEAFF. CDR3 coding DNA: TGTGCCAGCAGCCCCGCCGGTACTGAAGCTTTCTTT.

The J gene is TRBJ2-3, the V gene TRBV4-2; 9 bases are a match to TRBD2. CDR1 is LGHNA, CDR2 YNFKEQ, per germline. There are 17 residues in the CDR3. V dropped 2 bases and J dropped 1; count of bases not matched to a gene: 7. DNA of the CDR3: TGTGCCAGCAGCCAACCTATGGGACTAGCTGGCACAGATACGCAGTATTTT. It translates to CASSQPMGLAGTDTQYF.

This clonotype was counted many times. The CDR3 region has the DNA TGCAGTGCTAGAGAAGCCGGGACAGCAAACTACGAGCAGTACTTC. Translated: CSAREAGTANYEQYF. V is TRBV20-1 and J is TRBJ2-7, with 7 bases aligning to TRBD1. V shed 0 bases and J 3 bases; nucleotides not matched to a gene: 8. Germline loops: CDR1 DFQATT, CDR2 SNEGSKA (reference sequence). The CDR3 spans 15 residues.

The chain combines TRBV12-3 or TRBV12-4 with TRBJ2-7, with 9 nucleotides matching TRBD1. The CDR3 runs to 18 residues. V shed 5 bases, J shed 5 bases, and the junction held 19 bases outside the gene matches. The CDR3 DNA follows: TGTGCCAGCAGTGACCGGGGACAGGGTACCGGGATGAAACACGAGCAGTACTTC. Translation: CASSDRGQGTGMKHEQYF.

There are a few counts of this clonotype. This rearrangement joins TRBV6-5 to TRBJ1-1; 8 bases line up with TRBD1. This CDR3 is built from 11 residues. V gave up 8 bases and J gave up 5 bases; unmatched junction bases: 1. Germline loops: CDR1 MNHEY, CDR2 SVGAGI. DNA for the CDR3: TGTGCCAGCGGACAGGGTACTGAAGCTTTCTTT. Protein product: CASGQGTEAFF.

This clonotype has just a few counts. This sequence joins TRBV27 and TRBJ2-7; 9 nucleotides agree with TRBD1. V lost 4 bases, J lost 3 bases, and 7 bases stayed unmatched. In germline, CDR1 is MNHEY, CDR2 SMNVEV (reference sequence). The CDR3 length is 15 residues. The CDR3 loop is CASSYTGGTFYEQYF. As DNA, the CDR3 is TGTGCCAGCAGTTACACAGGGGGCACCTTCTACGAGCAGTACTTC.

This clonotype has more than one count but fewer than ten. The chain has TRBV2 and TRBJ1-5, with 7 nucleotides matching TRBD1. CDR3 size: 14 residues. The junction had 7 bases not matched to a gene; V was cut back by 4 bases and J by 7 bases. CDR1 and CDR2 (germline): SNHLY, FYNNEI. The CDR3 is CASSALRGLQPQHF. Written as DNA, the CDR3 is TGTGCCAGCAGTGCTTTGAGGGGGCTCCAGCCCCAGCATTTT.

This clonotype was seen only a few times. The chain joins TRBV20-1 to TRBJ2-7; TRBD2 agrees at 8 bases. J lost 5 bases, V lost 3 bases, and 9 bases had no gene match. This CDR3 is 14 amino acids long. Germline-derived CDR1 and CDR2 are DFQATT and SNEGSKA (reference sequence). CDR3 sequence: CSARQRGRADEQYF. CDR3 coding DNA: TGCAGTGCTAGGCAGCGGGGGAGGGCCGACGAGCAGTACTTC.

This clonotype came up a few times. CDR3 sequence: CASSFLGGKTQYF. The CDR3 DNA follows: TGTGCCAGCAGTTTTTTAGGGGGAAAGACCCAGTACTTC. The chain carries TRBV12-3 or TRBV12-4 and TRBJ2-5; tentatively, D is TRBD1 (6 bases). Trimming removed 3 bases from V and 6 bases from J, with 11 bases in between. The CDR3 is made up of 13 amino acids.

This clonotype was detected a few times. The chain couples TRBV5-6 to TRBJ2-7, with TRBD1 identical over 8 bases. V gave up 4 bases and J gave up 6 bases; unmatched junction bases: 15. Germline-derived CDR1 and CDR2 are SGHDT and YYEEEE. CDR3 size: 16 residues. As DNA, the CDR3 is TGTGCCAGCAGCCCTACGCGCAAGGACAGGGCTCTCGAGCAGTACTTC. This encodes CASSPTRKDRALEQYF.

The chain employs TRBV12-3 or TRBV12-4 and TRBJ2-7; tentative D call: TRBD2 (6 bases). Deletions cut 2 bases from V and 3 bases from J, with 8 bases between. This CDR3 comprises 13 residues. Here the CDR3 DNA reads TGTGCCAGCAGTTTAACTAGCTACTACGAGCAGTACTTC. Amino acids: CASSLTSYYEQYF.

This clonotype has only a few counts. The chain is built from TRBV4-1 and TRBJ2-3; either TRBD1 or TRBD2 may fit D (5 bases each). Trimming removed 3 bases at V and 2 bases at J, with 15 bases between. CDR1 and CDR2 from the germline V gene are MGHRA and YSYEKL. CDR3 size: 16 residues. The CDR3 DNA follows: TGCGCCAGCAGCCACCCTTTGAGGGGAACCACAGATACGCAGTATTTT. It yields the protein CASSHPLRGTTDTQYF.

This clonotype was observed at least ten times. The V gene is TRBV20-1, the J gene TRBJ1-5, with D possibly matching TRBD1 (6 bases). V shed 3 bases and J shed 3 bases, with 12 bases lying between them. Per the germline V gene, CDR1 is DFQATT and CDR2 is SNEGSKA (reference sequence). This CDR3 comprises 14 residues. The CDR3 DNA follows: TGCAGTGCTAGCGAACAGGGTTTCAATCAGCCCCAGCATTTT. Amino acids: CSASEQGFNQPQHF.

This clonotype has at least ten counts. This chain joins TRBV5-6 and TRBJ2-3; D not resolved. This CDR3 contains 12 residues. Germline V CDR1 and CDR2: SGHDT, YYEEEE. V was cut by 3 bases and J by 7 bases, with 9 bases left in between. CDR3 region: CASSSLANTQYF. In DNA, the CDR3 is TGTGCCAGCAGCTCCTTAGCTAATACGCAGTATTTT.

V and J are TRBV20-1 and TRBJ2-7; the D call may be TRBD1 or TRBD2 (5 bases each). This CDR3 has 11 amino acids. Trimming pared 5 bases from V and 6 bases from J, leaving 11 bases between. CDR1 and CDR2 (germline): DFQATT, SNEGSKA (reference sequence). The CDR3 protein is CSAGGASEQYF. In nucleotides, the CDR3 is TGCAGTGCTGGGGGAGCCTCCGAGCAGTACTTC.

There are a few counts of this clonotype. DNA for the CDR3: TGTGCCAGCAGTGAGGCTAGCGGGGGTGATACGCAGTATTTT. Amino acid sequence: CASSEASGGDTQYF. This chain links TRBV6-4 with TRBJ2-3; 10 positions agree with TRBD2. Trimming at V came to 3 bases and at J to 6 bases, leaving 3 bases not matched to a gene. The V gene's germline CDR1 is MRHNA and CDR2 SNTAGT. This CDR3 is 14 amino acids long.

This clonotype was found many times. V usage is TRBV4-1 and J usage is TRBJ2-2, with 8 bases identical to TRBD1. The germline V gene encodes CDR1 MGHRA and CDR2 YSYEKL. V trimming: 4 bases; J trimming: 6 bases; junction bases outside the gene matches: 16. This CDR3 is built from 18 residues. CDR3 in amino acids: CASSPKIGQGKLAGELFF. CDR3 bases: TGCGCCAGCAGCCCTAAGATCGGACAGGGTAAATTAGCCGGGGAGCTGTTTTTT.